Sequencing of this TCR beta chain was carried out in a study of blood T cells in healthy people across ages. A J-beta primer mix and a sample-barcoded 5' primer were used in a second PCR of about 7 to 12 cycles. All samples yielded 2.5 million or more CDR3-containing paired-end reads. TCRdb processed the 5' RACE reads anew with MiXCR; each CDR3 protein has one entry. The profile shows hundreds of thousands of distinct CDR3 sequences, 49% of them singletons. Points from the study as a whole: In older individuals, TCR beta diversity per million T cells was lower, falling roughly linearly with age. Donor CMV status was unknown, possibly confounding expanded clonotype changes.

Of note for this clonotype: The antigen is undetermined.

Germline CDR1 and CDR2: MDHEN and SYDVKM. This CDR3 is built from 14 residues. Trimming removed 1 base at V and 2 bases at J, with 9 bases between. The receptor was derived from a woman aged 55-69 years in good health. The chain carries TRBV28 and TRBJ2-7; D unclear. The source material was blood. The CDR3 reads CASSLFTAAYEQYF. The CDR3 nucleotides read TGTGCCAGCAGTTTATTCACTGCAGCCTACGAGCAGTACTTC.